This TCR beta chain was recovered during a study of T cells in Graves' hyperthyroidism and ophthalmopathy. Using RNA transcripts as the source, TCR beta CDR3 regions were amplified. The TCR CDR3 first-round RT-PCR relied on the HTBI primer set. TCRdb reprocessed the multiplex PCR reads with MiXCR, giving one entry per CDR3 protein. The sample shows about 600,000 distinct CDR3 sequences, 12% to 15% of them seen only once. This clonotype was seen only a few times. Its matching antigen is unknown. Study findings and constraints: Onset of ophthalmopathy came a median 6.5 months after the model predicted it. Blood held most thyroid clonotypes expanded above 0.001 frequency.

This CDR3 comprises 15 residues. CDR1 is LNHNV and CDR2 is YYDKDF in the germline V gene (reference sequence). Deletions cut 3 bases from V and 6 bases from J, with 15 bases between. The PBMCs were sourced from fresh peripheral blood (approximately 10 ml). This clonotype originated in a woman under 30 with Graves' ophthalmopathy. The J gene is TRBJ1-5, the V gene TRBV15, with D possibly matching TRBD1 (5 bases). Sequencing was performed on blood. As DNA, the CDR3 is TGTGCCACCAGCAGTTACCTCGGGGGGGGTCAGCCCCAGCATTTT. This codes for CATSSYLGGGQPQHF.